The 31 T cell receptor beta chains in this list originate from one sample, sequenced in a study of blood T cell repertoires in COVID-19 (dated by TCRdb to 2020 to 2021). Library generation was performed with the immunoSEQ multiplex PCR assay. Drawn from immuneACCESS, this table holds only the in-frame rearrangements with V and J called that TCRdb kept. Clones are partly lost; checked studies trace under half to an unresolved V gene and leave the rest unexplained. Within this sample are about 140,000 clones, with approximately 90% of them counted one time only. The ten largest clones add up to 2.5% to 3% of the sample. The sequencing input was peripheral blood. These receptor sequences come from a man in his fifties or sixties with active or convalescent COVID-19.

The chain is built from TRBV27 and TRBJ1-1; possible D gene TRBD1, 6 bases. This CDR3 is 13 amino acids long. The germline V gene has CDR1 MNHEY and CDR2 SMNVEV (reference sequence). Trimming removed 0 bases from V and 9 bases from J, with 11 bases in between. The CDR3 here is CASSLSVGQKAFF. CDR3 coding DNA: TGTGCCAGCAGTTTATCGGTAGGACAGAAAGCTTTCTTT.

V usage is TRBV27 and J usage is TRBJ2-7; TRBD1 agrees at 7 bases. The CDR3 length is 15 residues. Looked up from germline, CDR1 is MNHEY and CDR2 is SMNVEV (reference sequence). After removal of 0 bases from V and 3 bases from J, the junction contained 5 bases not matched to a gene. DNA for the CDR3: TGTGCCAGCAGTTTATCGGGCGCAGGGGGCTACGAGCAGTACTTC. Translated, it gives CASSLSGAGGYEQYF.

J is TRBJ1-2 and V is TRBV30; 11 bases line up with TRBD1. Germline lookup yields CDR1 GTSNPN and CDR2 SVGIG (reference sequence). The CDR3 spans 15 residues. V trimming: 2 bases; J trimming: 4 bases; junction bases outside the gene matches: 6. In DNA form, the CDR3 reads TGTGCCTGGAGTAAGGGAGGGACAGGGGGCTATGGCTACACCTTC. It yields the protein CAWSKGGTGGYGYTF. The full variable domain, rest sourced from reference TRBV30 and TRBJ1-2, is SQTIHQWPATLVQPVGSPLSLECTVEGTSNPNLYWYRQAAGRGLQLLFYSVGIGQISSEVPQNLSASRPQDRQFILSSKKLLLSDSGFYLCAWSKGGTGGYGYTFGSGTRLTVV.

The rearrangement joins TRBV28 to TRBJ1-2; D perhaps matches TRBD1 (5 bases). The V gene's germline CDR1 is MDHEN and CDR2 SYDVKM. The CDR3 spans 12 residues. V lost 8 bases and J lost 6, with 13 bases in between. The CDR3: CASGAGEHGYTF. CDR3 coding DNA: TGTGCCAGCGGGGCCGGCGAGCATGGCTACACCTTC.

The rearrangement uses TRBV4-2 and TRBJ1-4; 7 bases are a match to TRBD1. The CDR3 length is 18 residues. J was trimmed by 0 bases and V by 2 bases; bases with no gene match: 9. Germline CDR1 reads LGHNA; CDR2 reads YNFKEQ. The CDR3 DNA is TGTGCCAGCAGCCAATTTACCAGACAGGGTCCAACTAATGAAAAACTGTTTTTT. It specifies CASSQFTRQGPTNEKLFF.

V gene TRBV28 combines with J gene TRBJ1-4; D may be TRBD1 (6 bases). Germline lookup yields CDR1 MDHEN and CDR2 SYDVKM. The V end lost 5 bases, the J end lost 6 bases, and 16 bases lay between the germline ends. This CDR3 contains 15 residues. CDR3 sequence reads: CASSLTGPNYEKLFF. The DNA of the CDR3 is TGTGCCAGCAGTCTGACAGGCCCAAACTATGAAAAACTGTTTTTT.

The V and J genes are TRBV6-6 and TRBJ1-2, with a weak D call TRBD1 (6 bases). Germline V gene data show CDR1 as MNHNY and CDR2 as SVGAGI (reference sequence). The CDR3 totals 15 residues. Between the trimmed V and J ends, which lost 5 bases and 6 bases, there was a span of 19 bases. CDR3 region: CASSTSAAHRDGYTF. Here the CDR3 DNA reads TGTGCCAGCAGTACATCCGCCGCCCACAGGGATGGCTACACCTTC.

This chain uses TRBV19 with TRBJ2-7; D gene unclear. This CDR3 spans 13 amino acids. Trimming pared 3 bases from V and 0 bases from J, leaving 6 bases between. Germline assignment: CDR1 LNHDA and CDR2 SQIVND (reference sequence). DNA for the CDR3: TGTGCCAGTAGTATGACTCTCTCCTACGAGCAGTACTTC. As protein: CASSMTLSYEQYF.

V usage is TRBV29-1 and J usage is TRBJ2-5; D is possibly TRBD1 (6 bases). In germline, CDR1 is SQVTM, CDR2 ANQGSEA. The V end was cut by 7 bases, the J end by 2 bases, with 8 bases between. The CDR3 has 11 residues. CDR3 nucleotides: TGCAGCGCCGGACAGCAAGAGACCCAGTACTTC. It is translated as CSAGQQETQYF.

The rearrangement links TRBV7-9 to TRBJ2-5; 11 positions agree with TRBD2. CDR1 and CDR2 from the germline V gene are SEHNR and FQNEAQ (reference sequence). The CDR3 consists of 16 residues. J gave up 3 bases and V 6 bases, and 9 bases lay outside the gene matches. In nucleotides, the CDR3 is TGTGCCAGCAGTCGGGGACTAGCGGATACCGAAGAGACCCAGTACTTC. Translated: CASSRGLADTEETQYF. The full variable domain, in which reference TRBV7-9 and TRBJ2-5 provide the parts outside the CDR3, is DTGVSQNPRHKITKRGQNVTFRCDPISEHNRLYWYRQTLGQGPEFLTYFQNEAQLEKSRLLSDRFSAERPKGSFSTLEIQRTEQGDSAMYLCASSRGLADTEETQYFGPGTRLLVL.

This clone was detected only once. The J gene is TRBJ1-1, the V gene TRBV2, with D unresolved. Germline-derived CDR1 and CDR2 are SNHLY and FYNNEI. V was clipped by 11 bases and J by 3 bases, with 16 bases between them. The CDR3 has 13 amino acids. The chain's CDR3 is CAGRGPRDTEAFF. The CDR3 DNA reads TGTGCCGGACGTGGACCGAGGGACACTGAAGCTTTCTTT.

The chain recombines TRBV5-6 with TRBJ1-1; 11 nucleotides agree with TRBD1. CDR1 is SGHDT and CDR2 is YYEEEE in the germline V gene. CDR3 length: 17 amino acids. The junction had 7 bases not matched to a gene; V was cut back by 1 base and J by 2 bases. In nucleotides, the CDR3 is TGTGCCAGCAGCTTGAGGGACAGGGGGATATTTAACACTGAAGCTTTCTTT. Its protein product is CASSLRDRGIFNTEAFF.

The rearrangement uses TRBV30 and TRBJ1-1; D perhaps matches TRBD1 (6 bases). This CDR3 spans 14 amino acids. The ends were cut back, 4 bases at V and 8 bases at J, with 20 bases in the middle. Germline CDR1 GTSNPN, CDR2 SVGIG (reference sequence). The CDR3: CAWTSDSTLGEAFF. The CDR3 DNA reads TGTGCCTGGACCTCGGACAGCACCCTCGGGGAAGCTTTCTTT.

This sequence joins TRBV18 and TRBJ2-1, with TRBD1 matching 9 bases. This CDR3 spans 15 amino acids. Germline loops: CDR1 KGHSH, CDR2 LQKENI. The trim removed 3 bases at V and 0 bases at J, leaving 0 bases unmatched. The CDR3 DNA follows: TGTGCCAGCTCACCGGACAGGGGCTCCTACAATGAGCAGTTCTTC. This translates into CASSPDRGSYNEQFF.

The rearrangement uses TRBV9 and TRBJ2-5, with a possible D match to TRBD1 (5 bases). Trimming removed 3 bases at V and 2 bases at J, with 8 bases between. The CDR3 runs 13 residues. Germline CDR1 is SGDLS and CDR2 is YYNGEE. The DNA for the CDR3 is TGTGCCAGCAGCGCAGGGTTTCAAGAGACCCAGTACTTC. Its protein is CASSAGFQETQYF.

The rearrangement uses TRBV4-2 and TRBJ2-2; TRBD1 matches 7 bases. The V segment lost 4 bases and the J segment 8 bases; nucleotides outside the gene matches: 4. Germline-derived CDR1 and CDR2 are LGHNA and YNFKEQ. The CDR3 covers 13 residues. CDR3 region: CASSLHRGGELFF. The CDR3 nucleotides read TGTGCCAGCAGCCTACACAGGGGAGGGGAGCTGTTTTTT.

The V call is TRBV7-6, the J call TRBJ1-3; D may be TRBD1 (6 bases). The CDR3 covers 15 residues. Per germline, CDR1 SGHVS and CDR2 FNYEAQ. The V end lost 1 base, the J end lost 4 bases, and 11 bases lay between the germline ends. As DNA, the CDR3 is TGTGCCAGCAGCTTAGATACAGGGCAAGGAAACACCATATATTTT. It codes for CASSLDTGQGNTIYF.

The chain links TRBV6-5 to TRBJ2-7; TRBD1 is a possible D gene (5 bases). V gave up 6 bases and J gave up 0 bases, with 9 bases separating them. Germline lookup yields CDR1 MNHEY and CDR2 SVGAGI. The CDR3 extends over 13 amino acids. CDR3 nucleotides: TGTGCCAGCAGAGTAGGGGTCTCCTACGAGCAGTACTTC. Protein: CASRVGVSYEQYF.

The chain uses TRBV5-6 and TRBJ2-3; D ambiguous. CDR1 and CDR2 from the germline V gene are SGHDT and YYEEEE. Trimming took 0 bases from V and 4 from J, leaving 6 bases between them. CDR3 length: 13 amino acids. CDR3 protein: CASSLAGADTQYF. The CDR3 region has the DNA TGTGCCAGCAGCTTGGCGGGTGCAGATACGCAGTATTTT.

The rearrangement links TRBV7-9 to TRBJ1-4; 7 bases match TRBD1. The length of the CDR3 is 15 residues. The germline CDR1 and CDR2 sequences are SEHNR and FQNEAQ (reference sequence). V gave up 5 bases and J gave up 8 bases; unmatched junction bases: 11. CDR3 residues: CASSISTGSTEKLFF. DNA for the CDR3: TGTGCCAGCAGCATATCGACAGGGTCAACGGAAAAACTGTTTTTT. The full variable domain, in which reference TRBV7-9 and TRBJ1-4 provide the parts outside the CDR3, is DTGVSQNPRHKITKRGQNVTFRCDPISEHNRLYWYRQTLGQGPEFLTYFQNEAQLEKSRLLSDRFSAERPKGSFSTLEIQRTEQGDSAMYLCASSISTGSTEKLFFGSGTQLSVL.

This chain links TRBV11-2 with TRBJ2-7; TRBD2 matches at 9 bases. Germline V gene data show CDR1 as SGHAT and CDR2 as FQNNGV. The CDR3 has 15 residues. The V and J ends lost 1 base and 6 bases, in that order; junction bases with no gene match: 7. CDR3 coding DNA: TGTGCCAGCAGCTTAGTGCAGACTAGCGGCTTCGAGCAGTACTTC. Its translation: CASSLVQTSGFEQYF.

The chain has TRBV19 and TRBJ2-3; the match to TRBD2 covers 10 bases. V was clipped by 5 bases and J by 2 bases; unmatched bases: 10. Germline lookup yields CDR1 LNHDA and CDR2 SQIVND (reference sequence). The CDR3 has 17 amino acids. Here the CDR3 DNA reads TGTGCCAGTAGTCCCGCCGGACTAGCGGAGCTCACAGATACGCAGTATTTT. Amino acid sequence: CASSPAGLAELTDTQYF.

The chain carries TRBV5-1 and TRBJ2-2, with TRBD2 matching over 13 bases. CDR3 size: 15 residues. V gave up 4 bases and J gave up 7 bases; unmatched junction bases: 4. The germline gives CDR1 SGHRS, CDR2 YFSETQ. The CDR3 DNA reads TGCGCCAGCAGCGTCGGGACTAGCGGGATCGGGGAGCTGTTTTTT. This gives the protein CASSVGTSGIGELFF.

The chain employs TRBV3-1 (or the pseudogene TRBV3-2) and TRBJ2-7, with D possibly being TRBD2 (6 bases). This CDR3 has 12 residues. Between the trimmed V and J ends, which lost 0 bases and 7 bases, there was a span of 7 bases. Germline-derived CDR1 and CDR2 are LGHDT and YNNKEL (reference sequence). Here the CDR3 DNA reads TGTGCCAGCAGCCAAGATGGGGGGGAGCAGTACTTC. Protein: CASSQDGGEQYF.

This chain uses TRBV28 with TRBJ1-1, with TRBD1 identical over 7 bases. The length of the CDR3 is 12 residues. Germline V gene lookup returns CDR1 MDHEN and CDR2 SYDVKM. V shed 10 bases and J 6 bases; nucleotides not matched to a gene: 8. The CDR3 DNA sequence: TGTGCCAACGGGACAGATAGCTCTGAAGCTTTCTTT. It yields the protein CANGTDSSEAFF.

The chain links TRBV28 to TRBJ1-1, with D possibly being TRBD1 (6 bases). The V gene's germline CDR1 is MDHEN and CDR2 SYDVKM. CDR3 length: 14 residues. Deletions cut 1 base from V and 6 bases from J, with 12 bases between. The CDR3 loop reads CASSLFQGKAEAFF. The DNA of the CDR3 is TGTGCCAGCAGTTTATTTCAGGGGAAGGCTGAAGCTTTCTTT.

The chain joins TRBV27 to TRBJ2-2; 11 positions agree with TRBD1. Germline V gene sequence: CDR1 MNHEY, CDR2 SMNVEV (reference sequence). CDR3 size: 18 residues. V lost 6 bases, J lost 6 bases, and 15 bases stayed unmatched. The CDR3 is CASSSFPPGTGGAGELFF. The CDR3 nucleotides read TGTGCCAGCAGCTCTTTCCCGCCTGGGACAGGGGGAGCCGGGGAGCTGTTTTTT.

This chain links TRBV9 with TRBJ1-5; no reliable D call. Between the trimmed V and J ends, which lost 0 bases and 0 bases, there was a span of 7 bases. The length of the CDR3 is 15 residues. CDR1 and CDR2 (germline): SGDLS, YYNGEE. CDR3 DNA sequence: TGTGCCAGCAGCGTAGACAGCCATAGCAATCAGCCCCAGCATTTT. Translation: CASSVDSHSNQPQHF.

V is TRBV18 and J is TRBJ2-7, with TRBD2 identical over 8 bases. Germline V CDR1 and CDR2: KGHSH, LQKENI. Unmatched junction bases numbered 6, after V lost 2 bases and J lost 0 bases. CDR3 size: 16 residues. The CDR3 here is CASSPRGGGSSYEQYF. Here the CDR3 DNA reads TGTGCCAGCTCACCAAGGGGCGGGGGGAGCTCCTACGAGCAGTACTTC.

This clone was counted once. The V and J genes are TRBV27 and TRBJ2-1; perhaps TRBD1 as D (5 bases). In germline, CDR1 is MNHEY, CDR2 SMNVEV (reference sequence). The CDR3 runs 15 residues. V was trimmed by 5 bases and J by 4 bases, leaving 15 bases between them. As DNA, the CDR3 is TGTGCCAGCAGTGAGCAGGGCTACCCATACAATGAGCAGTTCTTC. Translation: CASSEQGYPYNEQFF.

The chain links TRBV7-2 to TRBJ1-3; TRBD1 matches 7 bases. The CDR3 runs 14 residues. Trimming cost V 6 bases and J 0 bases; bases outside gene matches: 2. Germline V gives CDR1 SGHTA, CDR2 FQGNSA. This CDR3 is CASSWDSSGNTIYF. For the CDR3, the DNA is TGTGCCAGCAGTTGGGACAGCTCTGGAAACACCATATATTTT.